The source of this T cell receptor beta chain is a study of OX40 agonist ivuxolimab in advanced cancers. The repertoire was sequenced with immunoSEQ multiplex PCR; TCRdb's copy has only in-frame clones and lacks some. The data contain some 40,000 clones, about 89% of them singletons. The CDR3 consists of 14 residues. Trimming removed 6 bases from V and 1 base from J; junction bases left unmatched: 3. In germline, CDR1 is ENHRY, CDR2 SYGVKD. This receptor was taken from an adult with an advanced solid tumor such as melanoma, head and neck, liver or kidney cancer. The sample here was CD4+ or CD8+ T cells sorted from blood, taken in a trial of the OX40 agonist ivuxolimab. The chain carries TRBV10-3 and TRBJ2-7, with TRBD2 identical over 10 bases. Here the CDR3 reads CAIRGLANSYEQYF. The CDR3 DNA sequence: TGTGCCATCAGGGGACTAGCGAATTCCTACGAGCAGTACTTC.